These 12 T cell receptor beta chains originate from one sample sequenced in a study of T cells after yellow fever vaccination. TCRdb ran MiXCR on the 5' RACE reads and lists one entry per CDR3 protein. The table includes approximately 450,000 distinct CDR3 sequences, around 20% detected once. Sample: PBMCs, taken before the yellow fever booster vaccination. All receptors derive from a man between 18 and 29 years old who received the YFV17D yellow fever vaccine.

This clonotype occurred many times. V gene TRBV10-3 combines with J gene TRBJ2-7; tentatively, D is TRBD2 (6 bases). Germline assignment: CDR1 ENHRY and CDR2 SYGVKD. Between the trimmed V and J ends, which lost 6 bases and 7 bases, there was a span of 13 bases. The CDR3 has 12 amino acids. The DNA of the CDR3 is TGTGCCATCAGAGACAAGGCGGGGGAGCAGTACTTC. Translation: CAIRDKAGEQYF.

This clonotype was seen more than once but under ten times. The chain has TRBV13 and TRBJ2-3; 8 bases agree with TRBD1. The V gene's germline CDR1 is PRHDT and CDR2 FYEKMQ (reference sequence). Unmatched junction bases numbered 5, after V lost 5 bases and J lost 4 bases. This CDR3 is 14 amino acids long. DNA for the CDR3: TGTGCCAGCAGCCCGACGACAGGGGCAGATACGCAGTATTTT. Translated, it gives CASSPTTGADTQYF.

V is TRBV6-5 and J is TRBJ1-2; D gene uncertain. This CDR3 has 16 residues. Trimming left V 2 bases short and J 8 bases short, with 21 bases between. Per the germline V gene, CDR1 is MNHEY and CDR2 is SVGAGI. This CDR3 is CASSYPGQDEGKGYTF. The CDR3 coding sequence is TGTGCCAGCAGTTACCCCGGCCAAGATGAAGGGAAGGGCTACACCTTC.

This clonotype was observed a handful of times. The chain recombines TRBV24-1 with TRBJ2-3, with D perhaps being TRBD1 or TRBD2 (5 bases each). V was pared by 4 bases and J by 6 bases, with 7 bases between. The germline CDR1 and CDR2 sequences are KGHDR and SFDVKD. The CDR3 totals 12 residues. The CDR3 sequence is CATSDREDTQYF. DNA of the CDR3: TGTGCCACCAGTGACAGGGAGGATACGCAGTATTTT.

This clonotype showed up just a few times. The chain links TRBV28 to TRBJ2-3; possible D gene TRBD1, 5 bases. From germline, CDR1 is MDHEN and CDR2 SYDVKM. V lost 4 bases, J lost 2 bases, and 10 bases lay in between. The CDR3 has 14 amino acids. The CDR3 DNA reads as TGTGCCAGCAGTTCTCTGGGGCCCACAGATACGCAGTATTTT. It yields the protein CASSSLGPTDTQYF. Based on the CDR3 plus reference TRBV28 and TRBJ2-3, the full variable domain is DVKVTQSSRYLVKRTGEKVFLECVQDMDHENMFWYRQDPGLGLRLIYFSYDVKMKEKGDIPEGYSVSREKKERFSLILESASTNQTSMYLCASSSLGPTDTQYFGPGTRLTVL.

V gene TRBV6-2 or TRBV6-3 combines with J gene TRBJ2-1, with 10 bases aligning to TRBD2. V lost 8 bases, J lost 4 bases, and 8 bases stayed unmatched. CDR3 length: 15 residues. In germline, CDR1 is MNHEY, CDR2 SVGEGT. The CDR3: CASASGGPGYNEQFF. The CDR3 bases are TGTGCCAGCGCTAGCGGGGGCCCTGGGTACAATGAGCAGTTCTTC.

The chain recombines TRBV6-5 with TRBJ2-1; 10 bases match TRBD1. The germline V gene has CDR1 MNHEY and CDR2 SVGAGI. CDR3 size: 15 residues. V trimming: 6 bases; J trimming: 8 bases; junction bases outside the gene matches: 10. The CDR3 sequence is CASSRPGQGRHEQFF. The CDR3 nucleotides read TGTGCCAGCAGCCGCCCGGGACAGGGGCGCCATGAGCAGTTCTTC.

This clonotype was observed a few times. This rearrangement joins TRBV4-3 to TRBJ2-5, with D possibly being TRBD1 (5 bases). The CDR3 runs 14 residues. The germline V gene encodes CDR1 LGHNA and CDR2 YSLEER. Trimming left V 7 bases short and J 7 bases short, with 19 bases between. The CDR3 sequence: CASKDRATRGTQYF. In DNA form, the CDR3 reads TGCGCCAGCAAAGACAGAGCTACTCGAGGGACCCAGTACTTC.

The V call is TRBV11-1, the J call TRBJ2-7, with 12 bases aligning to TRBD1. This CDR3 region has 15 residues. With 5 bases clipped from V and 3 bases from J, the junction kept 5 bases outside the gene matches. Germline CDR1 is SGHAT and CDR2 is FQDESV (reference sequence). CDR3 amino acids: CASSGDRGLFYEQYF. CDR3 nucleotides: TGTGCCAGCAGCGGGGACAGGGGGCTCTTCTACGAGCAGTACTTC.

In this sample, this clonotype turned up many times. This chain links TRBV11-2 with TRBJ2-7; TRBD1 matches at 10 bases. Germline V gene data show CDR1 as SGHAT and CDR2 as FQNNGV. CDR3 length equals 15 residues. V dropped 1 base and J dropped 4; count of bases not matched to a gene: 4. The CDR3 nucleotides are TGTGCCAGCAGCTTAGGGACAGGGGGACTATACGAGCAGTACTTC. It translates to CASSLGTGGLYEQYF. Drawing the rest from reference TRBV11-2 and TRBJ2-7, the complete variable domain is EAGVAQSPRYKIIEKRQSVAFWCNPISGHATLYWYQQILGQGPKLLIQFQNNGVVDDSQLPKDRFSAERLKGVDSTLKIQPAKLEDSAVYLCASSLGTGGLYEQYFGPGTRLTVT.

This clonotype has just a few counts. DNA of the CDR3: TGTGCCAGCAGCCCGGGACTAGGGTATCAAGAGACCCAGTACTTC. Protein sequence: CASSPGLGYQETQYF. V usage is TRBV7-8 and J usage is TRBJ2-5; 8 bases are a match to TRBD2. Germline CDR1 reads SGHVS; CDR2 reads FQNEAQ. Trimming at V came to 5 bases and at J to 2 bases, leaving 7 bases not matched to a gene. The CDR3 totals 15 residues.

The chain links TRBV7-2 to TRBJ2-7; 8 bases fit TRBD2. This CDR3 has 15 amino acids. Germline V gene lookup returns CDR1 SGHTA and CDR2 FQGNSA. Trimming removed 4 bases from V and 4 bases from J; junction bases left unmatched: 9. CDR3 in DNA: TGTGCCAGCAGCTCGGACGGGACTAGGAGTTACGAGCAGTACTTC. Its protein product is CASSSDGTRSYEQYF.